One and the same sample provided the 6 T cell receptor beta chains below, sequenced in a study of neurological immune-mediated disorders. Time point given: longitudinal time-point 1 (baseline). TCRdb recomputed calls from the 5' RACE reads with MiXCR, one row per CDR3 protein. The data hold 60,000 to 90,000 distinct CDR3 sequences, with 9.5% to 13% observed a single time. Input material: PBMCs. Source of these receptors: a man younger than 40 in good health.

The rearrangement links TRBV5-1 to TRBJ2-5; D is ambiguous. V lost 5 bases and J 6 bases, leaving 8 bases between the germline ends. Germline V gene data show CDR1 as SGHRS and CDR2 as YFSETQ. The CDR3 sequence is 11 residues long. CDR3 protein: CASSFSQTQYF. CDR3 nucleotides: TGCGCCAGCAGTTTCAGTCAGACCCAGTACTTC.

This clonotype was picked up many times. This chain joins TRBV4-2 and TRBJ2-1, with D perhaps assigned TRBD1 or TRBD2 (5 bases each). The CDR3 length is 14 residues. Germline CDR1 LGHNA, CDR2 YNFKEQ. Trimming removed 1 base at V and 9 bases at J, with 13 bases between. In DNA, the CDR3 is TGTGCCAGCAGCCAAGTGATTGAGGGGAGTGAGCAGTTCTTC. It encodes CASSQVIEGSEQFF.

This clonotype was seen ten or more times. The chain recombines TRBV6-5 with TRBJ2-3, with D unresolved. From germline, CDR1 is MNHEY and CDR2 SVGAGI. V dropped 0 bases and J dropped 1 base, with 11 bases sitting between them. The CDR3 is 16 residues long. The chain's CDR3 is CASSYSIIGRTDTQYF. Here the CDR3 DNA reads TGTGCCAGCAGTTACTCGATTATCGGGCGCACAGATACGCAGTATTTT.

This clonotype was detected many times. The chain employs TRBV20-1 and TRBJ1-5; tentative D call: TRBD1 (5 bases). Germline assignment: CDR1 DFQATT and CDR2 SNEGSKA (reference sequence). V dropped 7 bases and J dropped 5 bases, with 21 bases sitting between them. The CDR3 contains 15 residues. CDR3 amino acids: CSVRPPGGSYQPQHF. In DNA, the CDR3 is TGCAGTGTCAGGCCCCCCGGGGGGTCTTATCAGCCCCAGCATTTT.

This clonotype was recorded at least ten times. V is TRBV20-1 and J is TRBJ1-1; 7 nucleotides align to TRBD1. V shed 5 bases, J shed 7 bases, and the junction held 10 bases outside the gene matches. The germline gives CDR1 DFQATT, CDR2 SNEGSKA (reference sequence). The CDR3 runs to 13 residues. The CDR3 sequence is CSAPYPGDSEAFF. The CDR3, as DNA: TGCAGTGCTCCTTACCCCGGGGACAGTGAAGCTTTCTTT.

This clonotype was observed at least ten times. The CDR3 nucleotides read TGTGCCAGCAGCTTGCTAGCGGGCGACACAGATACGCAGTATTTT. It translates to CASSLLAGDTDTQYF. The gene calls are TRBV7-8 and TRBJ2-3; 8 bases map to TRBD2. The CDR3 sequence is 15 residues long. Per germline, CDR1 SGHVS and CDR2 FQNEAQ. J gave up 2 bases and V 3 bases, and 4 bases lay outside the gene matches.